The 17 T cell receptor beta chains below were found in one sample sequenced in a study of blood T cell repertoires in COVID-19. Data came from immunoSEQ multiplex PCR; TCRdb stores just in-frame clones and leaves some out. Here the sample spans roughly 130,000 clones, 84% being singletons. The source material was peripheral blood. These receptors all stem from a woman aged 60-75 years with acute or convalescent COVID-19.

V usage is TRBV19 and J usage is TRBJ1-4; 8 bases align to TRBD1. J was trimmed by 8 bases and V by 4 bases; bases with no gene match: 3. Germline CDR1 and CDR2: LNHDA and SQIVND (reference sequence). The CDR3 has 13 residues. The CDR3 bases are TGTGCCAGTAGTAGACAGGGGTCAGAAAAACTGTTTTTT. This gives the protein CASSRQGSEKLFF.

This clone was counted between two and nine times. V gene TRBV7-9 combines with J gene TRBJ1-1; no clear D. The germline gives CDR1 SEHNR, CDR2 FQNEAQ (reference sequence). CDR3 size: 12 residues. V lost 5 bases and J lost 8, with 12 bases in between. Here the CDR3 DNA reads TGTGCCAGCAGCCGCCTTGGAGCGGAAGCTTTCTTT. Residues: CASSRLGAEAFF.

The chain is built from TRBV7-9 and TRBJ1-2; D unresolved. Per germline, CDR1 SEHNR and CDR2 FQNEAQ (reference sequence). V lost 5 bases to trimming and J lost 8 bases, with 18 bases between them. The CDR3 runs to 14 residues. The CDR3 DNA reads as TGTGCCAGCAGCCCCGAGGAGGGCGGAAGCGGCTACACCTTC. It translates to CASSPEEGGSGYTF.

As for this clone: Other DNA sequences in this sample translate to the same CDR3. The chain is built from TRBV3-1 (or the pseudogene TRBV3-2) and TRBJ1-6, with D possibly matching TRBD1 (5 bases). CDR3 length: 15 residues. Germline V CDR1 and CDR2: LGHDT, YNNKEL (reference sequence). Trimming pared 1 base from V and 7 bases from J, leaving 11 bases between. The CDR3 DNA is TGTGCCAGCAGCCAAGGGCAGGGAGGGAATTCACCCCTCCACTTT. It yields the protein CASSQGQGGNSPLHF.

CDR3 nucleotides: TGCAGCGTCATAGCGGGGGGGTACCAAGAGACCCAGTACTTC. Its protein is CSVIAGGYQETQYF. The chain carries TRBV29-1 and TRBJ2-5, with 11 positions matching TRBD2. Germline CDR1 reads SQVTM; CDR2 reads ANQGSEA. This CDR3 has 14 residues. Germline trimming cut 6 bases from V and 0 bases from J; bases unmatched to any gene: 3.

The genes are TRBV27 and TRBJ1-1; D may be TRBD1 (6 bases). The CDR3 covers 15 residues. The V gene lost 5 bases and the J gene lost 4 bases, with 17 bases spanning the gap. The germline CDR1 and CDR2 sequences are MNHEY and SMNVEV (reference sequence). CDR3 sequence (DNA): TGTGCCAGCAGTCCTTTCAGGGGTTCGTTCACTGAAGCTTTCTTT. Translating it yields CASSPFRGSFTEAFF.

For the CDR3, the DNA is TGTGCCTGGAGTGCATTAGACAATGAGCAGTTCTTC. Amino acid sequence: CAWSALDNEQFF. The rearrangement uses TRBV30 and TRBJ2-1; D is uncertain. V was pared by 1 base and J by 5 bases, with 6 bases between. CDR1 is GTSNPN and CDR2 is SVGIG in the germline V gene (reference sequence). This CDR3 region has 12 residues.

This clone has a handful of counts. The CDR3 is CSRAGVGYGYTF. In DNA, the CDR3 is TGTTCGCGGGCAGGCGTGGGCTATGGCTACACCTTC. The J gene is TRBJ1-2, the V gene TRBV2; D not certain. The CDR3 covers 12 residues. Germline V gene sequence: CDR1 SNHLY, CDR2 FYNNEI.

The V call is TRBV6-5, the J call TRBJ1-1, with unresolved D. The CDR3 is made up of 15 amino acids. Germline CDR1 is MNHEY and CDR2 is SVGAGI. The V gene lost 0 bases and the J gene lost 1 base, with 9 bases spanning the gap. The CDR3 protein is CASSYSQHQNTEAFF. The DNA for the CDR3 is TGTGCCAGCAGTTACTCGCAACATCAGAACACTGAAGCTTTCTTT.

This chain joins TRBV6-5 and TRBJ1-2; TRBD1 is a possible D gene (5 bases). The CDR3 is made up of 14 amino acids. Per germline, CDR1 MNHEY and CDR2 SVGAGI. V was clipped by 5 bases and J by 1 base, with 11 bases between them. DNA of the CDR3: TGTGCCAGCAGTCAATCGACAGTTAACTATGGCTACACCTTC. Translation gives CASSQSTVNYGYTF.

The V call is TRBV6-1, the J call TRBJ1-2, with a weak D call TRBD1 (6 bases). The CDR3 sequence is 15 residues long. Germline values: CDR1 MNHNS, CDR2 SASEGT. The germline V and J ends were trimmed by 1 base and 6 bases, with 15 bases remaining between them. The CDR3 DNA is TGTGCCAGCAGTGAAGAGGGCAGGGGCTCTAATGGCTACACCTTC. This translates into CASSEEGRGSNGYTF.

This clone was seen a few times. V and J are TRBV19 and TRBJ1-5; D gene ambiguous. V gave up 6 bases and J gave up 3 bases, with 6 bases separating them. Germline CDR1 is LNHDA and CDR2 is SQIVND (reference sequence). The CDR3 covers 12 residues. The CDR3 is CASSPNNQPQHF. In nucleotides, the CDR3 is TGTGCCAGTAGCCCTAACAATCAGCCCCAGCATTTT.

This chain joins TRBV29-1 and TRBJ2-5, with a weak D call TRBD1 (6 bases). CDR3 length equals 15 residues. Germline CDR1 reads SQVTM; CDR2 reads ANQGSEA. With 3 bases removed from V and 4 bases from J, the gap between germline ends came to 18 bases. CDR3 region: CSVEIPTGFRETQYF. DNA for the CDR3: TGCAGCGTTGAGATTCCAACAGGGTTTCGAGAGACCCAGTACTTC.

The chain employs TRBV4-1 and TRBJ1-2; D gene uncertain. CDR1 MGHRA and CDR2 YSYEKL come from the germline V gene. This CDR3 is 15 amino acids long. V was shortened by 4 bases and J by 5 bases, with 17 bases between the two germline ends. The CDR3 sequence: CASSPRPGPEYGYTF. The CDR3 DNA is TGCGCCAGCAGCCCACGACCGGGTCCTGAGTATGGCTACACCTTC.

The genes are TRBV15 and TRBJ1-1; the D is unclear. This CDR3 has 13 residues. V lost 8 bases and J lost 0, with 10 bases in between. The germline gives CDR1 LNHNV, CDR2 YYDKDF (reference sequence). The CDR3 loop reads CATCSSLNTEAFF. Written as DNA, the CDR3 is TGTGCCACCTGTAGCAGCCTGAACACTGAAGCTTTCTTT.

The V and J genes are TRBV6-5 and TRBJ1-6, with D maybe TRBD1 (6 bases). V was trimmed by 4 bases and J by 5 bases, leaving 9 bases between them. CDR1 is MNHEY and CDR2 is SVGAGI in the germline V gene. The CDR3 extends over 14 amino acids. The CDR3 loop is CASSSGGNNSPLHF. The DNA for the CDR3 is TGTGCCAGCAGTTCTGGGGGCAATAATTCACCCCTCCACTTT.

The CDR3 protein is CASSPRTGSYNEQFF. CDR3 coding DNA: TGTGCCAGCAGCCCCAGGACAGGGTCCTACAATGAGCAGTTCTTC. The V call is TRBV7-9, the J call TRBJ2-1, with TRBD1 identical over 8 bases. V lost 5 bases and J lost 1; bases outside the gene matches: 4. CDR3 length equals 15 residues. From germline, CDR1 is SEHNR and CDR2 FQNEAQ (reference sequence). Together with reference TRBV7-9 and TRBJ2-1, the CDR3 gives the full variable domain: DTGVSQNPRHKITKRGQNVTFRCDPISEHNRLYWYRQTLGQGPEFLTYFQNEAQLEKSRLLSDRFSAERPKGSFSTLEIQRTEQGDSAMYLCASSPRTGSYNEQFFGPGTRLTVL.